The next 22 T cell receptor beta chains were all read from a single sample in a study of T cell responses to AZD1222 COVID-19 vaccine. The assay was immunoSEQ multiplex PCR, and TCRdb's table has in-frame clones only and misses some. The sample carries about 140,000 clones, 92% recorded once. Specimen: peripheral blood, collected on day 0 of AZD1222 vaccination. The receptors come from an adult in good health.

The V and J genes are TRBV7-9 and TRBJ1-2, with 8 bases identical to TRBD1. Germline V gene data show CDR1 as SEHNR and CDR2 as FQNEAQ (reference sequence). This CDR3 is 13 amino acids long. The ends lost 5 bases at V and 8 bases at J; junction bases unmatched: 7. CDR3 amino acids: CASSLDREGGYTF. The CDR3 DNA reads TGTGCCAGCAGCCTGGACAGGGAGGGAGGCTACACCTTC.

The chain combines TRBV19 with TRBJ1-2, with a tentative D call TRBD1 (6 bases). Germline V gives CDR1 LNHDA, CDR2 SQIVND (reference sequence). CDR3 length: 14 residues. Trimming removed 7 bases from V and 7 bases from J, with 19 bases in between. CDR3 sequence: CASNPPGARGGYTF. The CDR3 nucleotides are TGTGCCAGTAATCCCCCAGGTGCCAGGGGTGGCTACACCTTC.

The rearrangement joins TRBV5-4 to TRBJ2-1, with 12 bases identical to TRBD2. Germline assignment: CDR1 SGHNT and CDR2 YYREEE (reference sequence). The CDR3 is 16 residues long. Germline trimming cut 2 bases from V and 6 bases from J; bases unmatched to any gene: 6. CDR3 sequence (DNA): TGTGCCAGCAGCTTAAGACTAGCGGGAGCTGGCAATGAGCAGTTCTTC. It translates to CASSLRLAGAGNEQFF.

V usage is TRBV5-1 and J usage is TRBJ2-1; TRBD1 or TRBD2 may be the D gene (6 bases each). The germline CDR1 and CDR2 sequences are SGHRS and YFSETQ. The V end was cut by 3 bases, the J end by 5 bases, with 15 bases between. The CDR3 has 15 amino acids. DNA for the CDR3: TGCGCCAGCAGCTGGACACCGGGGGCCCACAATGAGCAGTTCTTC. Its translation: CASSWTPGAHNEQFF.

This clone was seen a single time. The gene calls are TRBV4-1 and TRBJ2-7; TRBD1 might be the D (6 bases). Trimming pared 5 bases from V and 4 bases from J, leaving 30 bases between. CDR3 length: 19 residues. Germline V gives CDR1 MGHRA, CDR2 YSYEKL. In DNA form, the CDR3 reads TGCGCCAGCAGCTTCCGACAGGAGAGACTTTGGGCGAAGAAATACGAGCAGTACTTC. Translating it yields CASSFRQERLWAKKYEQYF.

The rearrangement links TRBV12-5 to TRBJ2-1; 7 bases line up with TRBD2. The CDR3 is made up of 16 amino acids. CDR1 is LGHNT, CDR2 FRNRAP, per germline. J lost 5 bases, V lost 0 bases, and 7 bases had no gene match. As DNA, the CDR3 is TGTGCTAGTGGTTTGGTAAGGTTAGCGGGCCACAATGAGCAGTTCTTC. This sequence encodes CASGLVRLAGHNEQFF.

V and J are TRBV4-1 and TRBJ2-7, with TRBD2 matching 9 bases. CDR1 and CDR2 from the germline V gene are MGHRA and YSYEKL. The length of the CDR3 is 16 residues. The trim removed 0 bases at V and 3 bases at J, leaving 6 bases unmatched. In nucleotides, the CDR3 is TGCGCCAGCAGCCAAGATCGAGCGGGAGGAATCTACGAGCAGTACTTC. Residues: CASSQDRAGGIYEQYF.

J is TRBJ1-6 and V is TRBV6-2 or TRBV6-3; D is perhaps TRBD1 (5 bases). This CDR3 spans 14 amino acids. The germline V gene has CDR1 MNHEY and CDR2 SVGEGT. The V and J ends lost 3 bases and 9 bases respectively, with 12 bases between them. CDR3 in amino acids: CASSYSGGSSPLHF. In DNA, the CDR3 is TGTGCCAGCAGTTATTCGGGGGGAAGTTCACCCCTCCACTTT.

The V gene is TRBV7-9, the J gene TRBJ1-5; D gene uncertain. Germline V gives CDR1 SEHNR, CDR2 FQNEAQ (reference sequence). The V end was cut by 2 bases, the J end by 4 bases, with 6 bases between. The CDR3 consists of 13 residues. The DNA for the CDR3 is TGTGCCAGCAGCTTAAATCCGAATCAGCCCCAGCATTTT. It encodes CASSLNPNQPQHF.

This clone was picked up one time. In DNA form, the CDR3 reads TGCAGCGTACCAGGGCGTCATGAAGCTTTCTTT. Translating it yields CSVPGRHEAFF. The rearrangement links TRBV29-1 to TRBJ1-1, with D tentatively TRBD1 (5 bases). Trimming pared 6 bases from V and 7 bases from J, leaving 12 bases between. CDR1 and CDR2 from the germline V gene are SQVTM and ANQGSEA. The CDR3 has 11 amino acids. Drawing the rest from reference TRBV29-1 and TRBJ1-1, the complete variable domain is SAVISQKPSRDICQRGTSLTIQCQVDSQVTMMFWYRQQPGQSLTLIATANQGSEATYESGFVIDKFPISRPNLTFSTLTVSNMSPEDSSIYLCSVPGRHEAFFGQGTRLTVV.

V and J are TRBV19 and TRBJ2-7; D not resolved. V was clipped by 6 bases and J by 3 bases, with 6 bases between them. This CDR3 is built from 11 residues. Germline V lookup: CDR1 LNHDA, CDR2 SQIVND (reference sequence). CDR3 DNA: TGTGCCAGTAGCTCCCACTACGAGCAGTACTTC. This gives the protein CASSSHYEQYF.

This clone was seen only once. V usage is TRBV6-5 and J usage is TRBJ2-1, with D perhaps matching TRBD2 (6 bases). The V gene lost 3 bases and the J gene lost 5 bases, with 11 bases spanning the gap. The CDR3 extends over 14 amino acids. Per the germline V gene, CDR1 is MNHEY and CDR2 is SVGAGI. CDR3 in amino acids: CASSYGRRDNEQFF. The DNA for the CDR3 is TGTGCCAGCAGTTATGGGCGGAGGGACAATGAGCAGTTCTTC.

In nucleotides, the CDR3 is TGTGCCAGCAGCTCATCCGGGACAGGAGGCCTCTCTGGAAACACCATATATTTT. Its translation: CASSSSGTGGLSGNTIYF. The V gene is TRBV5-4, the J gene TRBJ1-3, with TRBD1 matching 8 bases. CDR1 SGHNT and CDR2 YYREEE come from the germline V gene (reference sequence). The CDR3 consists of 18 residues. Germline trimming cut 3 bases from V and 0 bases from J; bases unmatched to any gene: 11.

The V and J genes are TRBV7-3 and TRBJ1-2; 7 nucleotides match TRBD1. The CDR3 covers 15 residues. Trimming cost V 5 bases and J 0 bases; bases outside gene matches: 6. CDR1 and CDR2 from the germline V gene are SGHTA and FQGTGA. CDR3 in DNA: TGTGCCAGCAGCCTCGGACAGGAGGCTAACTATGGCTACACCTTC. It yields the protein CASSLGQEANYGYTF.

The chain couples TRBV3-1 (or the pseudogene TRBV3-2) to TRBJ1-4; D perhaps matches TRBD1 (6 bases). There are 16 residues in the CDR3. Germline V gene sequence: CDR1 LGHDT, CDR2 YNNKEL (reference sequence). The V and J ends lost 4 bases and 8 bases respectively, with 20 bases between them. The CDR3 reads CASSPLSRGGWEKLFF. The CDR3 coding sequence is TGTGCCAGCAGCCCCTTGAGCAGGGGAGGTTGGGAAAAACTGTTTTTT.

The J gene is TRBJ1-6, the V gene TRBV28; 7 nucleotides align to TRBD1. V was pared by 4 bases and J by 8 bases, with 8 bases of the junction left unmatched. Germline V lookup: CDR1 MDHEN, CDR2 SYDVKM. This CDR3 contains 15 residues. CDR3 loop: CASSSETGWYSPLHF. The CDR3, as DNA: TGTGCCAGCAGTTCAGAGACAGGGTGGTATTCACCCCTCCACTTT.

CDR3 bases: TGTGCCAGCAGCTCCGGAACAGGGTTCGGGAACACTGAAGCTTTCTTT. As protein: CASSSGTGFGNTEAFF. The V and J genes are TRBV11-3 and TRBJ1-1, with D perhaps matching TRBD1 (6 bases). In germline, CDR1 is SGHNT, CDR2 YENEEA. The CDR3 is 16 amino acids. The V end lost 4 bases, the J end lost 1 base, and 16 bases lay between the germline ends.

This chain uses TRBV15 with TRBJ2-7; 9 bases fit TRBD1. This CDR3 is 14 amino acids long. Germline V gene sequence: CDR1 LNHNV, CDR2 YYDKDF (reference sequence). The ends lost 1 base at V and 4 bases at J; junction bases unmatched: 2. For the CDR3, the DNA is TGTGCCACCAGCAGAGCGGGACAGGGTTACGAGCAGTACTTC. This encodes CATSRAGQGYEQYF.

CDR3 sequence: CASSFSGGSSNQPQHF. CDR3 in DNA: TGTGCCAGCAGTTTTTCAGGGGGCAGTAGCAATCAGCCCCAGCATTTT. This chain joins TRBV27 and TRBJ1-5, with 8 positions matching TRBD1. Germline CDR1 reads MNHEY; CDR2 reads SMNVEV (reference sequence). The CDR3 extends over 16 amino acids. V lost 3 bases to trimming and J lost 0 bases; unmatched junction nucleotides: 4.

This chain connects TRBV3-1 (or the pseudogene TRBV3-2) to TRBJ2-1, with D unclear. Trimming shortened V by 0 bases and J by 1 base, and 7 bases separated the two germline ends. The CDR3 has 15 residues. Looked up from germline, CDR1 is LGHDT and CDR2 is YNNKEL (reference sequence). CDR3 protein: CASSQELDSYNEQFF. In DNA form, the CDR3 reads TGTGCCAGCAGCCAAGAGCTAGATTCCTACAATGAGCAGTTCTTC.

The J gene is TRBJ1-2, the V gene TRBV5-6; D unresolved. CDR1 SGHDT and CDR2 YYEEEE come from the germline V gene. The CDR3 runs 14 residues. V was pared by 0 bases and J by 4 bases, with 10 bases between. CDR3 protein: CASSLAGRAYGYTF. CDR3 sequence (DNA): TGTGCCAGCAGCTTGGCCGGCCGGGCCTATGGCTACACCTTC.

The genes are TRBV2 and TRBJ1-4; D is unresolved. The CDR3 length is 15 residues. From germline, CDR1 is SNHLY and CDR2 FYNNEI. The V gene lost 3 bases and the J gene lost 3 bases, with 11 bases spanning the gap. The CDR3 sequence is CASSDWTAANEKLFF. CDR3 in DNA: TGTGCCAGCAGTGATTGGACTGCGGCTAATGAAAAACTGTTTTTT.